This T cell receptor (beta chain) derives from a study of blood T cells in healthy people across ages. Primed by a sample-barcoded 5' primer and a J-beta primer mix, a second PCR proceeded for about 6 to 12 cycles. All samples gave at least 2.5 million CDR3-containing paired-end reads. TCRdb reprocessed the 5' RACE reads via MiXCR and lists one record per CDR3 protein. The sample includes about 800,000 distinct CDR3 sequences, about 45% of them seen just once. V lost 5 bases and J lost 6, with 8 bases in between. CDR1 and CDR2 (germline): SGHTA, FQGTGA. CDR3 length equals 12 residues. Study outcomes and limitations: Getting older went along with TCR beta diversity per million T cells dropping roughly linearly. The unknown donor CMV status may have confounded expanded clonotype changes. Compared with aged donors, long-lived donors showed fewer expanded clones, suggesting selection.

Turning to this clonotype: Its antigen is undetermined.

The sequenced material came from blood. The chain combines TRBV7-3 with TRBJ2-1, with D unclear. This TCR was sampled from an elderly man in good health. CDR3 in amino acids: CASSMGSNEQFF. CDR3 in DNA: TGTGCCAGCAGCATGGGCAGCAATGAGCAGTTCTTC.